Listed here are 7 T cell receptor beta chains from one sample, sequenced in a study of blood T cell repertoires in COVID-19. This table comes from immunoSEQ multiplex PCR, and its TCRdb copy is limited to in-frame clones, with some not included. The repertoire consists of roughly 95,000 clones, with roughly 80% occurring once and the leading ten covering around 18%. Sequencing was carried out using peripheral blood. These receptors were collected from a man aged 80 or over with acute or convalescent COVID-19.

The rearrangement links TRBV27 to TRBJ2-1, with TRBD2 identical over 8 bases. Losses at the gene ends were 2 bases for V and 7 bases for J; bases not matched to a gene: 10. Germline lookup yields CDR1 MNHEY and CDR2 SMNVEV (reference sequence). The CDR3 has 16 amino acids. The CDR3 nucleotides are TGTGCCAGCAGTTTAGTAAGGGCTAGCGGGCGAAATGAGCAGTTCTTC. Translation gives CASSLVRASGRNEQFF.

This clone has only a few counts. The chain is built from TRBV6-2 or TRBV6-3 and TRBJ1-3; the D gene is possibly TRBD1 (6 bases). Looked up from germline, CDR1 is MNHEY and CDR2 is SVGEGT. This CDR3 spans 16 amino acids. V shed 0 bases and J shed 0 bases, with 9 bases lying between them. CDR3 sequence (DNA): TGTGCCAGCAGTTACTCGGGGGCCCGCTCTGGAAACACCATATATTTT. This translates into CASSYSGARSGNTIYF.

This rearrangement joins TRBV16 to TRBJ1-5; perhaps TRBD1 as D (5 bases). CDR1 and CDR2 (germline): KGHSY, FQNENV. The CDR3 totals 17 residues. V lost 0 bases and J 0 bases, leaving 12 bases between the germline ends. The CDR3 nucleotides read TGTGCCAGCAGCCAATCTGGGGCAGGTTTTAGCAATCAGCCCCAGCATTTT. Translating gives CASSQSGAGFSNQPQHF. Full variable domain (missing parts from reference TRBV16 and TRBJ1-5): GEEVAQTPKHLVRGEGQKAKLYCAPIKGHSYVFWYQQVLKNEFKFLISFQNENVFDETGMPKERFSAKCLPNSPCSLEIQATKLEDSAVYFCASSQSGAGFSNQPQHFGDGTRLSIL.

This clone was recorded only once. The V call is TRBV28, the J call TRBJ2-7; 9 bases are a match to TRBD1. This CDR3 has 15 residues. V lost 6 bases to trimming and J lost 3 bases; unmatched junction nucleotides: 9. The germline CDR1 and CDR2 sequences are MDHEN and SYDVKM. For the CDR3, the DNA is TGTGCCAGCAGCCCAACGGGACAGGGATACTACGAGCAGTACTTC. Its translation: CASSPTGQGYYEQYF.

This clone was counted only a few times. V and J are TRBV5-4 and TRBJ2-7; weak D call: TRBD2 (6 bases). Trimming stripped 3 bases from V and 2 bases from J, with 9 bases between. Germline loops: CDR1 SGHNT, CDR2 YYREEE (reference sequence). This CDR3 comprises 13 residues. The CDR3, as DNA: TGTGCCAGCAGCTCCCCGGGGGCCTACGAGCAGTACTTC. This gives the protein CASSSPGAYEQYF.

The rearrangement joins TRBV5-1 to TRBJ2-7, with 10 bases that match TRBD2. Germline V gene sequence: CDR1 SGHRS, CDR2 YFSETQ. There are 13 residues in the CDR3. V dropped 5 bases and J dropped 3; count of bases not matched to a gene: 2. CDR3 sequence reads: CASRWTSGYEQYF. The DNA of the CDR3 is TGCGCCAGCAGATGGACTAGCGGCTACGAGCAGTACTTC.

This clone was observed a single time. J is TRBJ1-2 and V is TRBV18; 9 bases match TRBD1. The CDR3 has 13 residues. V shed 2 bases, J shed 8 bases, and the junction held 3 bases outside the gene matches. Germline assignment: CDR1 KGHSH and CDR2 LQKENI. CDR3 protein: CASSPAQGAGYTF. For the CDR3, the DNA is TGTGCCAGCTCACCAGCACAGGGGGCAGGCTACACCTTC.